This T cell receptor (beta chain) was retrieved from a study of response to subunit inactivated influenza vaccine. There are many counts of this clonotype. V gave up 0 bases and J gave up 5 bases, with 16 bases separating them. Looked up from germline, CDR1 is MGHRA and CDR2 is YSYEKL. This CDR3 contains 16 residues. TCRdb re-called the RT-PCR reads through MiXCR, storing one row per CDR3 protein. The sample contains about 570,000 distinct CDR3 sequences, about 11% of which appear only once. This sample comprised PBMCs from blood, obtained on the day of vaccination. V gene TRBV4-1 combines with J gene TRBJ1-2, with unresolved D. The clonotype was recovered from a man aged 50 or older who received an inactivated influenza vaccine. The CDR3 protein is CASSQDYAPTPYGYTF. CDR3 sequence (DNA): TGCGCCAGCAGCCAAGACTACGCTCCAACCCCGTATGGCTACACCTTC.